This TCR beta chain originates from a study of a mutant IDH1 vaccine in newly diagnosed glioma. In the study overall: Patients received vaccination from 4-6 weeks after radiotherapy alone, or with temozolomide cycles. Patients' prior therapy spanned radiotherapy, temozolomide, or both; most underwent both. Males made up 62.5% and females about 38% of treated patients, whose mean age was roughly 40 years.

The CDR3 consists of 13 residues. From germline, CDR1 is SQVTM and CDR2 ANQGSEA. V gave up 4 bases and J gave up 3 bases, with 10 bases separating them. The method was immunoSEQ multiplex PCR; TCRdb's version includes in-frame clones alone and lacks a portion of them. The table shows about 32,000 clones, with approximately 78% occurring only once. Worth noting for this clone: Its antigen is undetermined.

Time point here: week 11, during vaccination. Every single dose of the vaccine, 300 ug of mutant IDH1 20-mer peptide, came with topical imiquimod. Donors' newly diagnosed IDH1-mutant WHO grade 3 or 4 astrocytomas lacked nuclear ATRX. This TCR came from a man aged 25 to 40 with glioma. Here the sequenced sample was PBMCs, taken from a glioma patient whose treatment included an IDH1 peptide vaccine. This chain links TRBV29-1 with TRBJ1-5; TRBD1 is a possible D gene (5 bases). The CDR3 nucleotides are TGCAGCGTTGCTGACAGCTTCAATCAGCCCCAGCATTTT. Its translation is CSVADSFNQPQHF.